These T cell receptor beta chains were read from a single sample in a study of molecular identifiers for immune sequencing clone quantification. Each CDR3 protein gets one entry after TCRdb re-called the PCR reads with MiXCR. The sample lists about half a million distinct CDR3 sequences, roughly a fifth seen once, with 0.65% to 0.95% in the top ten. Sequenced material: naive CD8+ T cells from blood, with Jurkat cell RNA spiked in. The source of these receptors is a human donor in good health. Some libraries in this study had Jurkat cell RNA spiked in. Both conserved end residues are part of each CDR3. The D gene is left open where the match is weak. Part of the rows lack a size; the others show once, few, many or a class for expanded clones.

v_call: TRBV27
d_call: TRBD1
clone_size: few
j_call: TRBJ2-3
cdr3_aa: CASRIRDRSTDTQYF
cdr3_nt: TGTGCCAGCAGAATCCGGGACAGAAGCACAGATACGCAGTATTTT

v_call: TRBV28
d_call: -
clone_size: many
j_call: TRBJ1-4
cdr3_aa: CASSFDREKLFF
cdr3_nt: TGTGCCAGCAGTTTCGACCGTGAAAAACTGTTTTTT

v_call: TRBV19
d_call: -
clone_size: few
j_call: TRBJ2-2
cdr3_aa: CASSIPTGELFF
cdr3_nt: TGTGCCAGTAGTATCCCCACCGGGGAGCTGTTTTTT

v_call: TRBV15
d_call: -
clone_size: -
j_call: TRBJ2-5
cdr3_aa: CATGTAATVLLETQYF
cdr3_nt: TGTGCCACAGGGACCGCGGCGACCGTCCTCCTAGAGACCCAGTACTTC

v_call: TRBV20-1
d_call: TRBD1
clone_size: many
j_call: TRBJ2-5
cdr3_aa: CSASPNPGTAETQYF
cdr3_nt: TGCAGTGCTAGCCCCAACCCAGGGACAGCAGAGACCCAGTACTTC

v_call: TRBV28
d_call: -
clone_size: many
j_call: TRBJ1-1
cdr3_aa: CASSLRGPRETEAFF
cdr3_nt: TGTGCCAGCAGTCTCCGGGGTCCAAGAGAAACTGAAGCTTTCTTT

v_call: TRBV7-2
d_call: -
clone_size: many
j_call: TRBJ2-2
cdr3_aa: CASSLQGGGELFF
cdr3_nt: TGTGCCAGCAGCTTACAGGGAGGCGGGGAGCTGTTTTTT

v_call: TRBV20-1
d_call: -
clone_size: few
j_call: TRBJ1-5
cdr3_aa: CSARDSNSNQPQHF
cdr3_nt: TGCAGTGCTAGAGACAGTAATAGCAATCAGCCCCAGCATTTT

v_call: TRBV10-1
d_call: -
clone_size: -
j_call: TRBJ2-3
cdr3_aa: CASSEAVSTDTQYF
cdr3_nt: TGCGCCAGCAGTGAGGCAGTCTCGACAGATACGCAGTATTTT

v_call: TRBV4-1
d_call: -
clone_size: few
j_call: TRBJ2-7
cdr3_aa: CASSQEGTADYEQYF
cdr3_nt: TGCGCCAGCAGCCAAGAGGGGACCGCAGACTACGAGCAGTACTTC

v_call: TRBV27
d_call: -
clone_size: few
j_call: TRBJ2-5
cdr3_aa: CASSLFPTDQETQYF
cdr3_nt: TGTGCCAGCAGTTTATTTCCGACAGACCAAGAGACCCAGTACTTC

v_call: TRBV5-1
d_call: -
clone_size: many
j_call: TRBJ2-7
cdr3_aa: CASSPGLTNYEQYF
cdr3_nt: TGCGCCAGCAGCCCGGGACTGACGAACTACGAGCAGTACTTC

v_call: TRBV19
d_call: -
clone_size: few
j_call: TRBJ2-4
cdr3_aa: CASSTLGRLGAKNIQYF
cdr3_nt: TGTGCCAGTAGTACCCTTGGGCGGCTCGGGGCCAAAAACATTCAGTACTTC

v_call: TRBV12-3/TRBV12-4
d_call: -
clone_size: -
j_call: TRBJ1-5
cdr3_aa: CASNTYPDTQHF
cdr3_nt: TGTGCCAGCAACACATACCCGGACACCCAGCATTTT

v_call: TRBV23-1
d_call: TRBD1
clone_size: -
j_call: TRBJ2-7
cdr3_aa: CASSHTGQLSSYEQYF
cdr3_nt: TGCGCCAGCAGTCATACGGGACAGCTTAGCTCCTACGAGCAGTACTTC

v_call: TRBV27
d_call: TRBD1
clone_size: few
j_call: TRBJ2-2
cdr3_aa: CASSLQGAAGELFF
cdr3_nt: TGTGCCAGCAGTCTCCAGGGGGCGGCCGGGGAGCTGTTTTTT

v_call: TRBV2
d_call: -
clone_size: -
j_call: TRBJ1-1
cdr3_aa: CASYTGTEAFF
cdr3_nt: TGTGCCAGCTACACCGGCACTGAAGCTTTCTTT

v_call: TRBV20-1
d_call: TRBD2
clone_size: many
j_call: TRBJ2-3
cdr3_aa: CSARDVGLAGGTDTQYF
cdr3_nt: TGCAGTGCTAGAGATGTGGGACTAGCGGGGGGCACAGATACGCAGTATTTT

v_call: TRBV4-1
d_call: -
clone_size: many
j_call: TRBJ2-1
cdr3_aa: CASSQDRAQQFF
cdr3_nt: TGCGCCAGCAGCCAAGATAGGGCGCAGCAGTTCTTC

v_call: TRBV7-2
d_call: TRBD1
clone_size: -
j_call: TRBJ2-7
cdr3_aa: CASSLPRQGGSYEQYF
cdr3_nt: TGTGCCAGCAGCTTACCAAGACAGGGGGGTTCCTACGAGCAGTACTTC

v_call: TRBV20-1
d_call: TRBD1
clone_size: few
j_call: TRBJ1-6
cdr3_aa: CSAPHKTGNSMSSPLHF
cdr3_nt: TGCAGTGCTCCACACAAGACAGGGAATTCTATGAGTTCACCCCTCCACTTT

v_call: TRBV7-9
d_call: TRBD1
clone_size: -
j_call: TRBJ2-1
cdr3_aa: CASSSRTGGRDEQFF
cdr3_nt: TGTGCCAGCAGCTCTAGGACAGGGGGACGGGATGAGCAGTTCTTC

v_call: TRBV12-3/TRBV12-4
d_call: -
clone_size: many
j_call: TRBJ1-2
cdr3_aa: CASSADSFYTF
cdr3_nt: TGTGCCAGCAGTGCGGACAGCTTCTACACCTTC

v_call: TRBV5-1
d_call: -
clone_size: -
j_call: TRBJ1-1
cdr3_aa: CASSYRSSTEAFF
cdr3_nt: TGCGCCAGCAGCTATAGGAGTAGCACTGAAGCTTTCTTT

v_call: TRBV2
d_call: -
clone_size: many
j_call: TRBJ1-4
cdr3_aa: CASSGSGPTTPTNEKLFF
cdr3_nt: TGTGCCAGCAGTGGCTCGGGACCGACGACTCCAACTAATGAAAAACTGTTTTTT

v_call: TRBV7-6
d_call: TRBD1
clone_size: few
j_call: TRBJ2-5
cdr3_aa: CASSPEGLGGAYETQYF
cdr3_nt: TGTGCCAGCAGCCCAGAGGGATTAGGGGGCGCTTACGAGACCCAGTACTTC

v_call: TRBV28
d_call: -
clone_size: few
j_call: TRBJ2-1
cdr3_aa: CASTIGSGSHNEQFF
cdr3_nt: TGTGCCAGCACCATCGGGAGCGGCAGCCACAATGAGCAGTTCTTC

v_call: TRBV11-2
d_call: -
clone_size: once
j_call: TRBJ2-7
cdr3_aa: CASSFLAGVGYEQYF
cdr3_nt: TGTGCCAGCAGCTTTTTGGCAGGGGTGGGTTACGAGCAGTACTTC

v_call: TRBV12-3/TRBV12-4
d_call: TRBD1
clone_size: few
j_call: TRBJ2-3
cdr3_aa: CASSPAQGQGVADTQYF
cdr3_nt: TGTGCCAGCAGCCCAGCTCAGGGACAGGGTGTGGCAGATACGCAGTATTTT

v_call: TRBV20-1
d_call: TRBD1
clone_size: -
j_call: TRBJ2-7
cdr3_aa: CNARGPRTGSYEQYF
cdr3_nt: TGCAATGCTAGAGGACCCAGGACAGGTTCCTACGAGCAGTACTTC

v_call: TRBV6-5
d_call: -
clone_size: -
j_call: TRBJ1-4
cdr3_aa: CASSYSSGGAGEKLFF
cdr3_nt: TGTGCCAGCAGTTACTCATCGGGGGGCGCCGGTGAAAAACTGTTTTTT

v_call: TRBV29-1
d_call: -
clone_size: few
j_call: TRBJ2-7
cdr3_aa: CSVGDDYSYEQYF
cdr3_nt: TGCAGCGTTGGGGACGACTACTCCTACGAGCAGTACTTC

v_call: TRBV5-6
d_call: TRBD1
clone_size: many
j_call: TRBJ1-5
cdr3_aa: CASSMGQFQPQHF
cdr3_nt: TGTGCCAGCAGCATGGGACAGTTCCAGCCCCAGCATTTT

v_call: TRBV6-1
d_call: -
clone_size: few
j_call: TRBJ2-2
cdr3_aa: CASSEVFLGRGNTGELFF
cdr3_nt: TGTGCCAGCAGTGAAGTTTTTTTGGGACGGGGGAACACCGGGGAGCTGTTTTTT

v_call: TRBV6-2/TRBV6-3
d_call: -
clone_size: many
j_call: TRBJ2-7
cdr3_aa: CASSYGASDEQYF
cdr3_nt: TGTGCCAGCAGTTACGGGGCAAGCGACGAGCAGTACTTC

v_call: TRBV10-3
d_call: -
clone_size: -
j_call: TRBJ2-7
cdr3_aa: CAISESGAGHHEQYF
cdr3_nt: TGTGCCATCAGTGAGTCTGGGGCAGGGCACCACGAGCAGTACTTC

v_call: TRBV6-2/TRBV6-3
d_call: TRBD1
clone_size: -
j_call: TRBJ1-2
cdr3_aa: CASSYDPAGTALEGYTF
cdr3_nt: TGTGCCAGCAGCTACGACCCAGCCGGGACAGCTCTTGAGGGCTACACCTTC

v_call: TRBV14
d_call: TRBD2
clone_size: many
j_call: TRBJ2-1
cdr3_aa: CASSQDISGRIGEQFF
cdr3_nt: TGTGCCAGCAGCCAAGACATTAGCGGGAGGATTGGTGAGCAGTTCTTC

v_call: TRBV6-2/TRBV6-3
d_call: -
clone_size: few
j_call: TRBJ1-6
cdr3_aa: CASSPRGDTVYSPLHF
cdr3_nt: TGTGCCAGCAGTCCGAGAGGGGACACCGTCTATTCACCCCTCCACTTT

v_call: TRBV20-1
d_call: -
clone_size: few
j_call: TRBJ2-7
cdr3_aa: CSAPGGRRYEQYF
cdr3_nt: TGCAGTGCACCCGGCGGGCGTCGGTACGAGCAGTACTTC

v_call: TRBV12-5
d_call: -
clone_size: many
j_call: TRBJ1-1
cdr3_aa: CASGLDLVLNTEAFF
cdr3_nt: TGTGCTAGTGGTTTGGATTTAGTTTTAAACACTGAAGCTTTCTTT